The source of this T cell receptor beta chain is a study of T cell responses to AZD1222 COVID-19 vaccine. Germline CDR1 and CDR2: MDHEN and SYDVKM. The length of the CDR3 is 16 residues. V shed 2 bases and J shed 6 bases, with 17 bases lying between them. The assay was immunoSEQ multiplex PCR, and TCRdb's table has in-frame clones only and misses some. The repertoire holds 100,000 to 150,000 clones, with more than 70% as singletons. The sequence came from an adult in good health. This specimen consisted of peripheral blood, obtained on day 0 of AZD1222 vaccination. The V and J genes are TRBV28 and TRBJ2-1, with D perhaps assigned TRBD1 or TRBD2 (5 bases each). CDR3 in amino acids: CASSLIGTLEGNEQFF. The CDR3 nucleotides read TGTGCCAGCAGTTTAATAGGGACGTTAGAAGGCAATGAGCAGTTCTTC. The variable domain in full, with the rest retrieved from reference TRBV28 and TRBJ2-1, is DVKVTQSSRYLVKRTGEKVFLECVQDMDHENMFWYRQDPGLGLRLIYFSYDVKMKEKGDIPEGYSVSREKKERFSLILESASTNQTSMYLCASSLIGTLEGNEQFFGPGTRLTVL.